The entry below gives a single TCR beta chain sequence along with its context. Its specificity is not known. With 5 bases clipped from V and 0 bases from J, the junction kept 9 bases outside the gene matches. CDR3 size: 17 residues. Germline V lookup: CDR1 SGHTA, CDR2 FQGNSA. This entry is derived from a study of OX40 agonist ivuxolimab in advanced cancers. Study-wide background: Patients treated during dose escalation were battling hepatocellular carcinoma, melanoma, renal cell or head and neck cancer. Past anti-PD-1, anti-PD-L1 or anti-CTLA-4 therapy was accepted, and approximately 37% had received some.

Libraries were prepared by immunoSEQ multiplex PCR; TCRdb keeps only in-frame clonotypes and omits some of them. The table has 80,000 to 130,000 clones, 90% seen once. Overall study findings and caveats: Clonal expansion was seen in CD4+ and CD8+ blood T cells by week 6 at 0.1 to 3.0 mg/kg.

This material consisted of CD4+ or CD8+ T cells sorted from blood, taken in a trial of the OX40 agonist ivuxolimab. V is TRBV7-2 and J is TRBJ2-7; 11 bases are shared with TRBD2. This clonotype was sampled from an adult with an advanced solid tumor such as melanoma, head and neck, liver or kidney cancer. The CDR3 bases are TGTGCCAGCAGCCTAAAGGGGCTAGCGGGAGGCTCCTACGAGCAGTACTTC. This gives the protein CASSLKGLAGGSYEQYF.